This T cell receptor (beta chain) was sequenced during a study of CD8 T cell repertoires and HIV-1 epitope variants. Study outcomes and limitations: No clonotypes responded to the TAALDMSHF plasma variant; roughly 5 recognized KF9, one HW9. Most of the nine antigen-specific clonotypes appeared cross-reactive to autologous or escape variants.

Points on this clone: Its specificity is not known.

Per germline, CDR1 MNHEY and CDR2 SMNVEV (reference sequence). The V gene lost 0 bases and the J gene lost 0 bases, with 7 bases spanning the gap. This CDR3 comprises 15 residues. Sequencing of TCR beta CDR3 used immunoSEQ survey depth. The assay was immunoSEQ multiplex PCR, and TCRdb's table has in-frame clones only and misses some. The table has 6,000 or so clones, about 65% seen once. Material for sequencing was cultured CD8+ T cells derived from PBMCs. This clonotype originated in a male donor with HIV. V is TRBV27 and J is TRBJ2-3, with no clear D. CDR3 amino acids: CASSLSMSSTDTQYF. As DNA, the CDR3 is TGTGCCAGCAGTTTATCGATGTCGAGCACAGATACGCAGTATTTT.